A single sample is the source of the 19 T cell receptor beta chains below, sequenced in a study of T cell clusters in autoimmune cytopenias (dated by TCRdb to between 2017 and 2020). TRB amplification used 250 ng of peripheral blood genomic DNA, some 38,000 genome equivalents, per sample. The instrument given in TCRdb is Illumina MiSeq. TRB rearrangements were amplified by multiplex PCR using a touch-down protocol with TRB-A and TRB-B primer pools mixed in one tube. TCRdb reprocessed the reads and provides one entry for every CDR3 protein sequence; no DNA is given. This sample's listing comprises 5,500 to 6,500 distinct CDR3 sequences. 20% to 25% of the sample is held by the ten biggest clonotypes. This same sample was also taken into another study, of T cell repertoires in aging, cancer and after chemotherapy.

Sequenced material: peripheral blood. All receptors come from a human donor in good health.

The CDR3 loop is CASSSGASGFANTGELFF. The genes are TRBV6-4 and TRBJ2-2; the D call of TRBD1 rests on TCRdb alone, since no DNA is present to check it. The CDR3 extends over 18 amino acids. Germline V gene data show CDR1 as MRHNA and CDR2 as SNTAGT.

The V call is TRBV5-4, the J call TRBJ2-7; TCRdb reports TRBD2, a call that lacks DNA to check it against. Looked up from germline, CDR1 is SGHNT and CDR2 is YYREEE (reference sequence). The CDR3 length is 16 residues. CDR3 sequence reads: CASSGKTSGMSSEQYF.

The rearrangement links TRBV7-9 to TRBJ2-7; without DNA, the TCRdb call of TRBD1 cannot be checked. The germline V gene has CDR1 SEHNR and CDR2 FQNEAQ (reference sequence). The CDR3 has 14 amino acids. The chain's CDR3 is CASSSTGTGYEQYF.

The chain carries TRBV6-1 and TRBJ2-2; TCRdb's assignment of TRBD1 cannot be checked, as there is no DNA. This CDR3 is built from 15 residues. Germline-derived CDR1 and CDR2 are MNHNS and SASEGT. CDR3 in amino acids: CASSRDSENTGELFF.

This clonotype is classed as medium-sized by frequency. This chain connects TRBV6-1 to TRBJ2-2. The CDR3 totals 13 residues. Per germline, CDR1 MNHNS and CDR2 SASEGT. CDR3 protein: CASWLFNTGELFF.

This clonotype ranks as medium-sized in terms of frequency. This chain links TRBV30 with TRBJ1-6; the TRBD1 assignment by TCRdb is unverifiable without DNA. Germline CDR1 and CDR2: GTSNPN and SVGIG (reference sequence). The CDR3 runs 12 residues. The CDR3 sequence: CAIDRANSPLHF.

The chain joins TRBV30 to TRBJ1-5; TCRdb reports TRBD1, a call that lacks DNA to check it against. Germline V gene data show CDR1 as GTSNPN and CDR2 as SVGIG (reference sequence). CDR3 length: 15 amino acids. CDR3 residues: CAWSVRGASNQPQHF. The entire variable domain, with the rest obtained from reference TRBV30 and TRBJ1-5, is as follows: SQTIHQWPATLVQPVGSPLSLECTVEGTSNPNLYWYRQAAGRGLQLLFYSVGIGQISSEVPQNLSASRPQDRQFILSSKKLLLSDSGFYLCAWSVRGASNQPQHFGDGTRLSIL.

J is TRBJ1-2 and V is TRBV10-3; TCRdb names TRBD1, which stays unverified in the absence of DNA. The CDR3 consists of 16 residues. Germline V gene data show CDR1 as ENHRY and CDR2 as SYGVKD. The chain's CDR3 is CAINEGQGAENYGYTF.

The chain has TRBV4-3 and TRBJ1-2; absent DNA, TCRdb's TRBD1 call cannot be checked. Germline V gene lookup returns CDR1 LGHNA and CDR2 YSLEER. CDR3 length: 17 residues. The CDR3 sequence is CASSRGFGTGDHYGYTF.

This clonotype counts as medium-sized by frequency. The chain is built from TRBV18 and TRBJ1-3; the D call from TCRdb, TRBD1, cannot be confirmed without DNA. This CDR3 has 15 amino acids. CDR1 KGHSH and CDR2 LQKENI come from the germline V gene. The CDR3 spells CASSPPSSTGDTIYF.

The V call is TRBV6-2 or TRBV6-3, the J call TRBJ1-5. Germline V gene sequence: CDR1 MNHEY, CDR2 SVGEGT. This CDR3 has 14 residues. CDR3 amino acids: CASSLSEGNQPQHF.

V is TRBV5-4 and J is TRBJ2-2; TCRdb proposes TRBD2, but this gene call is untestable without DNA. The CDR3 covers 15 residues. Germline CDR1 reads SGHNT; CDR2 reads YYREEE (reference sequence). CDR3 sequence: CASSFGAGGSGELFF.

This clonotype is called medium-sized based on its frequency. The chain links TRBV6-6 to TRBJ2-5; TCRdb names TRBD1, which stays unverified in the absence of DNA. The CDR3 covers 14 residues. Germline CDR1 and CDR2: MNHNY and SVGAGI (reference sequence). The CDR3: CASSPAGTPETQYF.

The chain has TRBV7-9 and TRBJ1-2. The CDR3 covers 11 residues. Per germline, CDR1 SEHNR and CDR2 FQNEAQ (reference sequence). CDR3 region: CASSGSDGYTF.

The chain employs TRBV20-1 and TRBJ1-1; TCRdb designates TRBD1, a call that cannot be tested without DNA. The CDR3 has 14 amino acids. From germline, CDR1 is DFQATT and CDR2 SNEGSKA (reference sequence). The CDR3 spells CSAPRQDSNTEAFF.

This chain links TRBV10-3 with TRBJ1-2; TCRdb names TRBD1, which stays unverified in the absence of DNA. The CDR3 is 12 residues long. Germline V gives CDR1 ENHRY, CDR2 SYGVKD. The CDR3 is CAISEGQGGYTF.

This clonotype registers medium-sized by frequency. This CDR3 reads CASTKTGHDISGANVLTF. V and J are TRBV6-5 and TRBJ2-6; the TCRdb D gene call, TRBD1, has no DNA to confirm it. CDR1 and CDR2 from the germline V gene are MNHEY and SVGAGI. CDR3 length equals 18 residues.

This clonotype is identified as medium-sized from frequency. This chain's CDR3 is CASSANRGGYTF. The chain carries TRBV19 and TRBJ1-2; the TCRdb call, TRBD1, lacks DNA for checking. Germline-derived CDR1 and CDR2 are LNHDA and SQIVND (reference sequence). The CDR3 is 12 residues long.

This rearrangement joins TRBV27 to TRBJ2-2; the TCRdb D gene call, TRBD1, has no DNA to confirm it. This CDR3 region has 15 residues. Germline V gene lookup returns CDR1 MNHEY and CDR2 SMNVEV (reference sequence). CDR3 region: CASSMRGENTGELFF.